This is a list of T cell receptor beta chains from one sample in a study of shared clonotypes between healthy human individuals. The data were produced by immunoSEQ multiplex PCR, yet TCRdb's version contains in-frame clones alone and is incomplete. Of some 2,000,000 clones listed, 85% to 95% are singletons. Input material: naive CD8+ T cells sorted from blood. Source of these receptors: a man aged 18-30 years in good health. CDR3s include the opening cysteine and the closing phenylalanine or tryptophan. Fields, in order: clone size, D gene, V gene, J gene, CDR3 DNA, CDR3 protein. D genes are given only for firm matches. For some rows the clone size is stated as once, few or many, or as a class when expanded; others skip it.

.,.,TRBV10-1,TRBJ2-3,TGCGCCAGCAGTGACGAACAGGGATCACTCACAGATACGCAGTATTTT,CASSDEQGSLTDTQYF
.,TRBD1,TRBV6-5,TRBJ2-7,TGTGCCAGCAGTTCGACGACAGGGGACGAGCAGTACTTC,CASSSTTGDEQYF
.,.,TRBV28,TRBJ1-2,TGTGCCAGCAGTCCTTCGGGGTTAGCTAACTATGGCTACACCTTC,CASSPSGLANYGYTF
.,.,TRBV19,TRBJ2-3,TGTGCCAGTAGTGCGTTTTCCACAGATACGCAGTATTTT,CASSAFSTDTQYF
.,.,TRBV18,TRBJ2-7,TGTGCCAGCTCACCAAGTGACTTTTCCTACGAGCAGTACTTC,CASSPSDFSYEQYF
.,TRBD1,TRBV7-9,TRBJ1-4,TGTGCCAGCAGCTCACGACCCGGGACAGGGGGAGATAATGAAAAACTGTTTTTT,CASSSRPGTGGDNEKLFF
.,.,TRBV5-6,TRBJ2-7,TGTGCCAGCAGCTTTGGTAGCTTTGTCTACGAGCAGTACTTC,CASSFGSFVYEQYF
few,TRBD1,TRBV7-9,TRBJ1-4,TGTGCCAGCAGCATTAGGGCAGCCGGGACAGGGGATGAAAAACTGTTTTTT,CASSIRAAGTGDEKLFF
.,TRBD2,TRBV6-5,TRBJ2-7,TGTGCCAGGTTTAGTCGGGTAGCGGGAGTCCGCGAGCAGTACTTC,CARFSRVAGVREQYF
.,TRBD2,TRBV7-2,TRBJ2-1,TGTGCCGCAGCGGGAGGTAACAATGAGCAGTTCTTC,CAAAGGNNEQFF
.,.,TRBV27,TRBJ2-7,TGTGCCAGTTCCTCTTCGTGGGGATCAATCTCCTACGAGCAGTACTTC,CASSSSWGSISYEQYF
.,.,TRBV10-1,TRBJ2-2,TGCGCCAGCAGTGACAGGGACCACGAAACCGGGGAGCTGTTTTTT,CASSDRDHETGELFF
.,.,TRBV6-1,TRBJ1-2,TGTGCCGGTGGGTCTTGGGGGGACTATGGCTACACCTTC,CAGGSWGDYGYTF
.,TRBD2,TRBV7-2,TRBJ2-3,TGTGCCAGCAGCCTACTAGCGGGGGTCTATGATACGCAGTATTTT,CASSLLAGVYDTQYF
.,.,TRBV5-6,TRBJ1-6,TGTGCCAGCAGCCTTCACAGGGATCCCTATAATTCACCCCTCCACTTT,CASSLHRDPYNSPLHF
.,TRBD1,TRBV2,TRBJ1-6,TGTGCCAGCAGTGAGAACAGGGGGAATTCACCCCTCCACTTT,CASSENRGNSPLHF
.,TRBD2,TRBV9,TRBJ2-3,TGTGCCAGCAGCGAGCGGGAGCTCACAGATACGCAGTATTTT,CASSERELTDTQYF
.,TRBD1,TRBV6-1,TRBJ2-7,TGTGCCAGCAGTGAAGTTGGACAGGGCTACGAGCAGTACTTC,CASSEVGQGYEQYF
once,TRBD1,TRBV2,TRBJ2-7,TGTGCCAGCAGTTACACTCCGGGACAGGACCTCGAGCAGTACTTC,CASSYTPGQDLEQYF
.,TRBD1,TRBV5-6,TRBJ2-5,TGTGCCAGCAGCTTGTTTGAACAGGGGGCGCGAGAGACCCAGTACTTC,CASSLFEQGARETQYF
.,TRBD2,TRBV10-2,TRBJ2-5,TGCGCCAGCAGTCTAGCGGGGGGGCTAGGTGAGACCCAGTACTTC,CASSLAGGLGETQYF
.,TRBD1,TRBV13,TRBJ1-4,TGTGCCAGCAGCTTAGGCGGGACAGGGCCACGGTATGCGGAAAAACTGTTTTTT,CASSLGGTGPRYAEKLFF
.,.,TRBV6-1,TRBJ2-2,TGTGCCAGCAGTTTAATTGTGGAGCTGTTTTTT,CASSLIVELFF
.,.,TRBV5-1,TRBJ2-2,TGCGCCAGCACCCCCGGGGAGGCCCGTTATACCGGGGAGCTGTTTTTT,CASTPGEARYTGELFF
.,.,TRBV9,TRBJ2-3,TGTGCCAGCAGCGTGTCAGCGGACCCCACAGATACGCAGTATTTT,CASSVSADPTDTQYF
.,.,TRBV28,TRBJ2-5,TGTGCCAGCAGTTTTCGGCGGCAAGAGACCCAGTACTTC,CASSFRRQETQYF
.,TRBD2,TRBV7-2,TRBJ2-5,TGTGCCAGCAGCTACGGACTAGGGGCTGAGACCCAGTACTTC,CASSYGLGAETQYF
.,TRBD1,TRBV10-2,TRBJ1-5,TGCGCCAGCGCCTCGGGGGGGACAGGGTTTCAGCCCCAGCATTTT,CASASGGTGFQPQHF
.,TRBD2,TRBV4-1,TRBJ2-7,TGCGCCAGCAGAGCGGGACCCATGGCCTACGAGCAGTACTTC,CASRAGPMAYEQYF
.,TRBD2,TRBV7-9,TRBJ2-3,TGTGCCAGCAGCTCGGGACTAGCGGGACTTAATGATACGCAGTATTTT,CASSSGLAGLNDTQYF
.,.,TRBV5-4,TRBJ2-5,TGTGCCAGCAGCTTTCGGGGATCTCAAGAGACCCAGTACTTC,CASSFRGSQETQYF
.,.,TRBV5-4,TRBJ2-1,TGTGCCAGCAGCTTGGTCGCTCCGGGACCCCCGGACCATGAGCAGTTCTTC,CASSLVAPGPPDHEQFF
.,.,TRBV7-9,TRBJ1-2,TGTGCCAGCAGCTTTGACGCTGCAGTCCAGGCAAACTATGGCTACACCTTC,CASSFDAAVQANYGYTF
.,.,TRBV4-1,TRBJ2-1,TGCGCCAGCAGCCAAGACTTCTGGGGCTCCCCTCAGTCCTACAATGAGCAGTTCTTC,CASSQDFWGSPQSYNEQFF
.,.,TRBV19,TRBJ1-5,TGTGCCAGTAGTATACCGGGGCTGTTGCCCCAGCATTTT,CASSIPGLLPQHF
once,TRBD2,TRBV9,TRBJ2-7,TGTGCCAGCAGCGAAAGACCCGGGACTAGTTCCTCCTACGAGCAGTACTTC,CASSERPGTSSSYEQYF
.,.,TRBV4-3,TRBJ2-3,TGCGCCAGCAGCCAAGAAGACTTAACAGATACGCAGTATTTT,CASSQEDLTDTQYF
.,.,TRBV6-5,TRBJ2-7,TGTGCCAGCAGTTCACAGGCCCACGAGCAGTACTTC,CASSSQAHEQYF
.,.,TRBV27,TRBJ2-5,TGTGCCAGCACAGGCGGAGATCCCCCTCAAGAGACCCAGTACTTC,CASTGGDPPQETQYF
.,TRBD1,TRBV27,TRBJ1-1,TGTGCCAGCAGTTTAACAGGGGCGGGATTAGAAGCTTTCTTT,CASSLTGAGLEAFF
.,TRBD1,TRBV28,TRBJ2-2,TGTGCCAGCAGTTTTACGGGACAGGGAATCGGGGAGCTGTTTTTT,CASSFTGQGIGELFF